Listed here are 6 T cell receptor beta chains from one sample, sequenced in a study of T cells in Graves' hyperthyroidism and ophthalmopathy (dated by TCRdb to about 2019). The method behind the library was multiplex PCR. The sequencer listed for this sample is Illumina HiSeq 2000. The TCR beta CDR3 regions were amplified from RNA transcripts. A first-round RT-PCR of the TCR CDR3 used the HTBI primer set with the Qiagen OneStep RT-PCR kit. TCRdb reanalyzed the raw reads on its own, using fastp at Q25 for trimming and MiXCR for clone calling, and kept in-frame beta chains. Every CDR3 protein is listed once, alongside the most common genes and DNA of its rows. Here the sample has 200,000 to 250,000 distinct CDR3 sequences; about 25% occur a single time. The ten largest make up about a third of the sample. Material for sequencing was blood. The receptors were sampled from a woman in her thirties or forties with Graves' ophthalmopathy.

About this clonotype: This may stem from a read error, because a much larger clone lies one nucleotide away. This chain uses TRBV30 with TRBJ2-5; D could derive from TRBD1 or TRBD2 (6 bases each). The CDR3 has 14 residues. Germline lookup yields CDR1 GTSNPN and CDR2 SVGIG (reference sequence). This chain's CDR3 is CTYLAGEGGETQYF. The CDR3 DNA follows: TGTACCTACCTAGCAGGAGAGGGGGGAGAGACCCAGTACTTC. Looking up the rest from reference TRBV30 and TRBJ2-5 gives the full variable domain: SQTIHQWPATLVQPVGSPLSLECTVEGTSNPNLYWYRQAAGRGLQLLFYSVGIGQISSEVPQNLSASRPQDRQFILSSKKLLLSDSGFYLCTYLAGEGGETQYFGPGTRLLVL.

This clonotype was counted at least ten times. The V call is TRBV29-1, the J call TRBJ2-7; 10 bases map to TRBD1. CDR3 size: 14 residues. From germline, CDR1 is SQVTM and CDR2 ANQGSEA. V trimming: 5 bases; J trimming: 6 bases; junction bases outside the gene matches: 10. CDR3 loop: CSVTTGTGAREQYF. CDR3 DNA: TGCAGCGTTACGACCGGGACAGGGGCTCGCGAGCAGTACTTC.

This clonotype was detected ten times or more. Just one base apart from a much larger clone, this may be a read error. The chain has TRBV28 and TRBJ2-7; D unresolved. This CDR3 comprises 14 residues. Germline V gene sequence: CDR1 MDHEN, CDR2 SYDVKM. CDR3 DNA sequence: TGTGCCAGCGGTTTCCCCCTCTCCCGGGACGAGCAGTACTTC. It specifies CASGFPLSRDEQYF.

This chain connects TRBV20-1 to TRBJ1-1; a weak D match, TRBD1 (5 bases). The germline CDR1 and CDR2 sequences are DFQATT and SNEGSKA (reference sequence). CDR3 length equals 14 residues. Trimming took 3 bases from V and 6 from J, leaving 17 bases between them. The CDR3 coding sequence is TGCAGTGCTAGTAGTCGCGGGGGATGGGCTGAAGCTTTCTTT. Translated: CSASSRGGWAEAFF.

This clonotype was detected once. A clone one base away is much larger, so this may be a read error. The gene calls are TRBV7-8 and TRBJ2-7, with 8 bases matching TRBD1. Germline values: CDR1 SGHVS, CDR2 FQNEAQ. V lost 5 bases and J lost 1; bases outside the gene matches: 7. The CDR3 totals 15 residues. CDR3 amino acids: CASSGRGRGSYEQYF. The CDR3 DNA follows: TGTGCCAGCAGCGGCAGGGGGCGAGGATCCTACGAGCAGTACTTC.

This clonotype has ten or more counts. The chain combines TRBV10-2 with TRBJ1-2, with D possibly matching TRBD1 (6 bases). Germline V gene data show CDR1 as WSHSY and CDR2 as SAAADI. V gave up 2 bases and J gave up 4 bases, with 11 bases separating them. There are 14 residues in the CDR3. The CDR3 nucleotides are TGCGCCAGCAGTGAGACAGGGTACGGCTATGGCTACACCTTC. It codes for CASSETGYGYGYTF.